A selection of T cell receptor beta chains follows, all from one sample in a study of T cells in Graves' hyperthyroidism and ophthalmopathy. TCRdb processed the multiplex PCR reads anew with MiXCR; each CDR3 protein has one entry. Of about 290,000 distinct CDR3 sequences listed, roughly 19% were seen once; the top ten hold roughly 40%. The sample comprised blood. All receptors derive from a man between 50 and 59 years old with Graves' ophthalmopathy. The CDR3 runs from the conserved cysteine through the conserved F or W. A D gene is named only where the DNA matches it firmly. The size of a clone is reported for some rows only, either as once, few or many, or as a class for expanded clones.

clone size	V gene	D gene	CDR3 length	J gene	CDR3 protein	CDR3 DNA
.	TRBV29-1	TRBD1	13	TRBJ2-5	CSSIPGQGETQYF	TGCTCCAGTATTCCGGGACAGGGAGAGACCCAGTACTTC
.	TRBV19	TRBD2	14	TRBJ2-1	CASNPAGSRGGQFF	TGTGCCAGTAACCCGGCGGGGTCTCGGGGGGGGCAGTTCTTC
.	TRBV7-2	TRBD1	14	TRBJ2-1	CASSFSDRGYEQFF	TGTGCCAGCAGTTTCTCCGACAGGGGGTATGAGCAGTTCTTC
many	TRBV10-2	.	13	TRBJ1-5	CASTTYSNQPQHF	TGCGCCAGCACCACCTATAGCAATCAGCCCCAGCATTTT
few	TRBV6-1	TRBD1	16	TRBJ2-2	CASRHRDRGNTGELFF	TGTGCCAGCAGGCACCGGGACAGGGGGAACACCGGGGAGCTGTTTTTT
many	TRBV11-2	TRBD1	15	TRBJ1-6	CASSSPGQRQSPLHF	TGTGCCAGCAGCAGCCCGGGACAGAGGCAATCACCCCTCCACTTT
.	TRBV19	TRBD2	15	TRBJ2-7	CASTNRVAGVYEQYF	TGTGCCAGTACCAATCGGGTAGCGGGAGTGTACGAGCAGTACTTC
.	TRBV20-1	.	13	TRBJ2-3	CSASGASTDAQYF	TGCAGTGCTAGCGGCGCTAGCACAGATGCGCAGTATTTT
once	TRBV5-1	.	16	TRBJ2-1	CASSFPPGHRYNEQFF	TGCGCCAGCAGCTTCCCCCCGGGACACCGCTACAATGAGCAGTTCTTC
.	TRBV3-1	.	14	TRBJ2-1	CASSQDSDYNEQFF	TGTGCCAGCAGCCAAGATTCGGATTACAATGAGCAGTTCTTC
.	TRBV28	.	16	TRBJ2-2	CASSLITSTWAGELFF	TGTGCCAGCAGTTTGATCACTAGCACCTGGGCCGGGGAGCTGTTTTTT
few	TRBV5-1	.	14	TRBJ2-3	CASSKTRDTDTQYF	TGCGCCAGCAGCAAAACACGGGACACAGATACGCAGTATTTT
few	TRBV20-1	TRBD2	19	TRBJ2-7	CSAPLVWSSGRGSSYEQYF	TGCAGTGCCCCCTTGGTGTGGTCTAGCGGGAGGGGATCCTCCTACGAGCAGTACTTC
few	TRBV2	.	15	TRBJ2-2	CASLGQGRNTGELFF	TGTGCCAGCCTTGGCCAGGGGCGAAACACCGGGGAGCTGTTTTTT
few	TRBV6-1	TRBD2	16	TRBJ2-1	CASSRGGLAGVDEQFF	TGTGCCAGCAGCCGGGGGGGACTAGCGGGAGTCGATGAGCAGTTCTTC
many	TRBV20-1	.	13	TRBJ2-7	CSARKSTVYEQYF	TGCAGTGCTAGAAAGAGTACGGTCTACGAGCAGTACTTC
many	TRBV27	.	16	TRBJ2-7	CASSSITSGVFYEQYF	TGTGCCAGCAGCTCGATCACCTCAGGGGTCTTCTACGAGCAGTACTTC